A single sample gave rise to the 9 T cell receptor beta chains below, sequenced in a study of cytomegalovirus exposure and HLA in healthy donors (dated by TCRdb to 2017 to 2019). Library preparation used the immunoSEQ multiplex PCR assay. A mixture of 60 forward primers for TCR Vbeta segments and 13 reverse primers for TCR Jbeta segments was used in the multiplex PCR. What TCRdb holds here is the immuneACCESS table cut down to in-frame rearrangements. Part of the clones is not present; checked against another copy, under half of the missing clones reflect an unresolved V gene, and the others are unexplained. The record for this sample contains about 82,000 clones. The ten largest make up approximately 1.1% of the sample. What was sequenced was PBMCs. The receptor source for this set is a woman in her twenties or thirties in good health and CMV-seronegative.

The chain employs TRBV19 and TRBJ2-4, with 9 bases lining up with TRBD1. The CDR3 is 15 amino acids. V shed 1 base, J shed 6 bases, and the junction held 4 bases outside the gene matches. The germline V gene has CDR1 LNHDA and CDR2 SQIVND (reference sequence). CDR3 residues: CASSIGNRGRNIQYF. The DNA of the CDR3 is TGTGCCAGTAGTATAGGAAACAGGGGGCGAAACATTCAGTACTTC.

This chain links TRBV6-1 with TRBJ1-1; D ambiguous. Germline V CDR1 and CDR2: MNHNS, SASEGT. V gave up 1 base and J gave up 7 bases, with 10 bases separating them. This CDR3 has 13 amino acids. Here the CDR3 reads CASSEEPTVEAFF. The DNA for the CDR3 is TGTGCCAGCAGTGAAGAGCCAACAGTTGAAGCTTTCTTT.

CDR3 amino acids: CASSTSRAGGNEQFF. The CDR3 coding sequence is TGTGCCAGTAGTACCTCCCGGGCGGGGGGCAATGAGCAGTTCTTC. This chain connects TRBV19 to TRBJ2-1; TRBD2 matches at 8 bases. CDR3 length: 15 amino acids. The germline CDR1 and CDR2 sequences are LNHDA and SQIVND (reference sequence). Trimming at V came to 4 bases and at J to 6 bases, leaving 8 bases not matched to a gene. Using reference TRBV19 and TRBJ2-1 for the parts outside the CDR3, the full variable domain is DGGITQSPKYLFRKEGQNVTLSCEQNLNHDAMYWYRQDPGQGLRLIYYSQIVNDFQKGDIAEGYSVSREKKESFPLTVTSAQKNPTAFYLCASSTSRAGGNEQFFGPGTRLTVL.

The chain employs TRBV7-2 and TRBJ1-5, with 8 bases fitting TRBD1. The germline V gene encodes CDR1 SGHTA and CDR2 FQGNSA. The CDR3 totals 15 residues. Trimming cost V 1 base and J 7 bases; bases outside gene matches: 6. CDR3 DNA: TGTGCCAGCAGCTTAGGGACAGGGTTATGGCAGCCCCAGCATTTT. Protein sequence: CASSLGTGLWQPQHF.

The chain joins TRBV7-9 to TRBJ2-1; 12 bases agree with TRBD2. CDR3 length equals 16 residues. The V segment lost 4 bases and the J segment 4 bases; nucleotides outside the gene matches: 5. Germline V gene data show CDR1 as SEHNR and CDR2 as FQNEAQ (reference sequence). The DNA of the CDR3 is TGTGCCAGCAGCTATGCACTAGCGGGGGGTTACAATGAGCAGTTCTTC. Translated, it gives CASSYALAGGYNEQFF.

V usage is TRBV5-1 and J usage is TRBJ1-1, with D uncertain. This CDR3 spans 15 amino acids. The germline V gene has CDR1 SGHRS and CDR2 YFSETQ. V was shortened by 0 bases and J by 1 base, with 10 bases between the two germline ends. The CDR3 spells CASSLEAGGNTEAFF. CDR3 coding DNA: TGCGCCAGCAGCTTGGAAGCGGGAGGGAACACTGAAGCTTTCTTT. Drawing the rest from reference TRBV5-1 and TRBJ1-1, the complete variable domain is KAGVTQTPRYLIKTRGQQVTLSCSPISGHRSVSWYQQTPGQGLQFLFEYFSETQRNKGNFPGRFSGRQFSNSRSEMNVSTLELGDSALYLCASSLEAGGNTEAFFGQGTRLTVV.

V gene TRBV28 combines with J gene TRBJ1-2; 7 bases fit TRBD1. The CDR3 contains 13 residues. V was clipped by 5 bases and J by 4 bases; unmatched bases: 4. Germline V gene sequence: CDR1 MDHEN, CDR2 SYDVKM. The DNA for the CDR3 is TGTGCCAGCAGTCGACAGGGAGTCTATGGCTACACCTTC. Translation: CASSRQGVYGYTF.

The chain employs TRBV18 and TRBJ1-1; 7 bases are a match to TRBD1. The CDR3 runs to 15 residues. Losses at the gene ends were 1 base for V and 1 base for J; bases not matched to a gene: 3. Germline V gene data show CDR1 as KGHSH and CDR2 as LQKENI. CDR3 sequence (DNA): TGTGCCAGCTCACCACTACAGGGGACGAACACTGAAGCTTTCTTT. Protein sequence: CASSPLQGTNTEAFF.

The chain employs TRBV10-2 and TRBJ2-5; 10 nucleotides line up with TRBD2. Germline V gives CDR1 WSHSY, CDR2 SAAADI. There are 17 residues in the CDR3. J gave up 1 base and V 1 base, and 6 bases lay outside the gene matches. CDR3 loop: CASSEWASGSLQETQYF. CDR3 nucleotide sequence: TGCGCCAGCAGTGAGTGGGCTAGCGGGAGTCTCCAAGAGACCCAGTACTTC.